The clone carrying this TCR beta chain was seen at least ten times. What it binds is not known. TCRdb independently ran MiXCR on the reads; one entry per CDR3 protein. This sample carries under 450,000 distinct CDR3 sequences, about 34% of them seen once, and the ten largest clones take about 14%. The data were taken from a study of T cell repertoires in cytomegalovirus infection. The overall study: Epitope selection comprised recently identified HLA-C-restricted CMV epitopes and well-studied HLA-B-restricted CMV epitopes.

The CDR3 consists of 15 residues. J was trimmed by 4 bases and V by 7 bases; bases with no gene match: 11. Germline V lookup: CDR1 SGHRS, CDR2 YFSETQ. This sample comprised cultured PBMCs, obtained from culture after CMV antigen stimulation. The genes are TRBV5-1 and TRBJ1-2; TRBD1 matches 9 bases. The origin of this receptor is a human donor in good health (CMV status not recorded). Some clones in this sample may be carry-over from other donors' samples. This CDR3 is CASSRPEQGAYGYTF. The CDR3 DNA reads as TGCGCCAGCTCACGCCCTGAACAGGGGGCCTATGGCTACACCTTC.